Each of the 30 T cell receptor beta chains below was sequenced from the same sample in a study of OX40 agonist ivuxolimab in advanced cancers. Data came from immunoSEQ multiplex PCR; TCRdb stores just in-frame clones and leaves some out. The data contain 15,000 to 20,000 clones, roughly 72% of them seen just once; the ten biggest clones take up about 47%. The sequenced sample was CD4+ or CD8+ T cells sorted from blood, obtained in a trial of the OX40 agonist ivuxolimab. The receptors come from an adult with an advanced solid tumor such as melanoma, head and neck, liver or kidney cancer.

The sample holds a few counts of this clone. The chain links TRBV6-6 to TRBJ2-1, with no clear D. CDR1 is MNHNY, CDR2 SVGAGI, per germline (reference sequence). The V and J ends lost 2 bases and 7 bases respectively, with 6 bases between them. There are 12 residues in the CDR3. The CDR3 DNA reads TGTGCCAGCAGTTACCCTAGGAATGAGCAGTTCTTC. Its protein is CASSYPRNEQFF.

The J gene is TRBJ2-1, the V gene TRBV6-5, with a possible D match to TRBD1 (6 bases). V shed 5 bases and J shed 1 base, with 12 bases lying between them. Germline V lookup: CDR1 MNHEY, CDR2 SVGAGI. This CDR3 comprises 15 residues. The CDR3, as DNA: TGTGCCAGCAGTCCCCCAGGGGCTTCCTACAATGAGCAGTTCTTC. Translation gives CASSPPGASYNEQFF.

This clone has more than one count but fewer than ten. The chain links TRBV12-5 to TRBJ2-7, with 10 nucleotides matching TRBD1. The CDR3 extends over 15 amino acids. Unmatched junction bases numbered 4, after V lost 5 bases and J lost 0 bases. Germline-derived CDR1 and CDR2 are LGHNT and FRNRAP. CDR3 DNA: TGTGCTAGTGGTGCCGGGACAGGGGCCTCCTACGAGCAGTACTTC. It specifies CASGAGTGASYEQYF.

This chain links TRBV4-3 with TRBJ1-1; TRBD1 aligns across 7 bases. Germline values: CDR1 LGHNA, CDR2 YSLEER. The CDR3 covers 15 residues. V was clipped by 4 bases and J by 4 bases; unmatched bases: 9. The CDR3 sequence: CASSLTTGHPTEAFF. CDR3 bases: TGCGCCAGCAGCCTGACGACAGGGCACCCCACTGAAGCTTTCTTT.

Of note for this clone: Other nucleotide sequences in the sample specify the same CDR3. The chain carries TRBV9 and TRBJ1-1, with 7 bases matching TRBD1. The CDR3 loop spans 14 amino acids. Germline loops: CDR1 SGDLS, CDR2 YYNGEE. Losses at the gene ends were 3 bases for V and 0 bases for J; bases not matched to a gene: 2. Here the CDR3 reads CASSGQGLNTEAFF. Here the CDR3 DNA reads TGTGCCAGCAGCGGACAGGGCTTGAACACTGAAGCTTTCTTT.

This clone was seen a handful of times. This chain joins TRBV19 and TRBJ1-2; 7 bases fit TRBD1. Germline CDR1 reads LNHDA; CDR2 reads SQIVND (reference sequence). This CDR3 is 13 amino acids long. V gave up 4 bases and J gave up 4 bases; unmatched junction bases: 3. CDR3 sequence: CASSKRDSYGYTF. CDR3 sequence (DNA): TGTGCCAGTAGTAAGCGGGACAGCTATGGCTACACCTTC.

Only a few counts were recorded for this clone. The chain joins TRBV11-2 to TRBJ2-3; 12 nucleotides agree with TRBD2. This CDR3 spans 16 amino acids. V lost 4 bases, J lost 5 bases, and 7 bases stayed unmatched. CDR1 is SGHAT and CDR2 is FQNNGV in the germline V gene. CDR3 sequence: CASSSFPSGRGDTQYF. CDR3 nucleotides: TGTGCCAGCAGCTCCTTCCCTAGCGGGAGGGGAGATACGCAGTATTTT.

This chain uses TRBV29-1 with TRBJ2-5; 9 bases are a match to TRBD2. Germline CDR1 reads SQVTM; CDR2 reads ANQGSEA. The CDR3 contains 14 residues. Losses at the gene ends were 3 bases for V and 5 bases for J; bases not matched to a gene: 7. CDR3 sequence: CSVEVAGVGETQYF. The CDR3, as DNA: TGCAGCGTTGAGGTAGCGGGAGTCGGGGAGACCCAGTACTTC.

The V call is TRBV7-9, the J call TRBJ2-7, with a tentative D call TRBD2 (7 bases). The CDR3 extends over 16 amino acids. Per the germline V gene, CDR1 is SEHNR and CDR2 is FQNEAQ (reference sequence). V lost 6 bases and J 3 bases, leaving 21 bases between the germline ends. DNA of the CDR3: TGTGCCAGCAGGGGGGGGGCAACCCCAGAAATCTACGAGCAGTACTTC. It yields the protein CASRGGATPEIYEQYF.

This chain's CDR3 is CASSVAGSYNEQFF. The CDR3 nucleotides read TGTGCCAGCAGCGTAGCGGGGTCCTACAATGAGCAGTTCTTC. The rearrangement joins TRBV9 to TRBJ2-1; a weak D match, TRBD2 (5 bases). V lost 0 bases and J 1 base, leaving 5 bases between the germline ends. There are 14 residues in the CDR3. CDR1 and CDR2 from the germline V gene are SGDLS and YYNGEE.

V usage is TRBV9 and J usage is TRBJ1-6; 9 nucleotides align to TRBD1. The CDR3 is 14 residues long. The J segment lost 9 bases and the V segment lost 3 bases, leaving 4 bases of the junction unmatched. The germline V gene has CDR1 SGDLS and CDR2 YYNGEE. The CDR3 sequence is CASSADRGASPLHF. The CDR3 DNA sequence: TGTGCCAGCAGCGCGGACAGGGGAGCTTCACCCCTCCACTTT.

As for this clone: One junction end disagrees with the germline gene, perhaps due to a read error. The sample contains more than one DNA sequence encoding this CDR3. The chain has TRBV5-3 and TRBJ2-7; TRBD1 aligns across 9 bases. TRBV5-3 is assigned to the ORF class and has an uncertain function. The CDR3 contains 14 residues. CDR3 sequence reads: CASSFGTGLYEQYF. CDR3 nucleotide sequence: TGTGCCAGCAGCTTCGGGACAGGGTTGTACGAGCAGTACTTC.

This clone counts as large. The chain uses TRBV9 and TRBJ1-1; D possibly corresponds to TRBD1 (6 bases). This CDR3 is built from 14 residues. The germline CDR1 and CDR2 sequences are SGDLS and YYNGEE. Trimming stripped 6 bases from V and 8 bases from J, with 20 bases between. CDR3 nucleotides: TGTGCCAGCAAGCTAATCACAGGGTCGGTAGAAGCTTTCTTT. Its protein is CASKLITGSVEAFF.

The chain joins TRBV28 to TRBJ1-4; D call uncertain. Trimming took 2 bases from V and 6 from J, leaving 19 bases between them. The germline gives CDR1 MDHEN, CDR2 SYDVKM. This CDR3 region has 17 residues. Here the CDR3 reads CASSLALQHQRHEKLFF. For the CDR3, the DNA is TGTGCCAGCAGTTTAGCTTTACAGCACCAAAGGCATGAAAAACTGTTTTTT.

V and J are TRBV5-5 and TRBJ2-2; 8 positions agree with TRBD2. The CDR3 sequence is 17 residues long. Trimming took 2 bases from V and 6 from J; bases not matched to a gene: 12. Germline V gene sequence: CDR1 SGHKS, CDR2 YYEKEE (reference sequence). The CDR3 DNA follows: TGTGCCAGCAGCTTATGGACTAGCCCAGGTTCACCCGGGGAGCTGTTTTTT. It translates to CASSLWTSPGSPGELFF.

The rearrangement joins TRBV29-1 to TRBJ1-4; D perhaps matches TRBD1 (5 bases). Trimming shortened V by 7 bases and J by 5 bases, and 17 bases separated the two germline ends. The V gene's germline CDR1 is SQVTM and CDR2 ANQGSEA. The CDR3 is made up of 14 amino acids. CDR3 bases: TGCAGCGCTGAGATTCAGGGATGGAATGAAAAACTGTTTTTT. It is translated as CSAEIQGWNEKLFF.

The J gene is TRBJ2-5, the V gene TRBV29-1; unclear D gene. V was pared by 7 bases and J by 12 bases, with 9 bases between. The CDR3 loop spans 8 amino acids. Germline lookup yields CDR1 SQVTM and CDR2 ANQGSEA. CDR3 in amino acids: CSDRDKYF. DNA for the CDR3: TGCAGCGACCGAGACAAGTACTTC.

The V call is TRBV6-1, the J call TRBJ2-5, with no clear D. V was trimmed by 6 bases and J by 13 bases, leaving 12 bases between them. This CDR3 region has 10 residues. CDR1 is MNHNS and CDR2 is SASEGT in the germline V gene. The CDR3 is CASRSSRPYF. The CDR3 nucleotides are TGTGCCAGCAGGAGCTCTCGTCCGTACTTC.

This clone was recorded many times. The chain employs TRBV19 and TRBJ2-1, with a tentative D call TRBD2 (7 bases). V was clipped by 7 bases and J by 4 bases, with 11 bases between them. Germline CDR1 LNHDA, CDR2 SQIVND (reference sequence). The CDR3 spans 13 residues. This CDR3 reads CASMGRGYNEQFF. The CDR3, as DNA: TGTGCCAGTATGGGGAGGGGGTACAATGAGCAGTTCTTC.

This chain connects TRBV28 to TRBJ1-1; 9 bases align to TRBD1. V was pared by 4 bases and J by 6 bases, with 9 bases of the junction left unmatched. This CDR3 contains 15 residues. CDR1 and CDR2 from the germline V gene are MDHEN and SYDVKM. The CDR3: CASSSKQGAFAEAFF. The CDR3 DNA is TGTGCCAGCAGTTCAAAACAGGGGGCGTTCGCTGAAGCTTTCTTT.

This clone has just a few counts. The rearrangement links TRBV19 to TRBJ2-1; TRBD2 matches 13 bases. CDR1 is LNHDA and CDR2 is SQIVND in the germline V gene (reference sequence). This CDR3 has 20 amino acids. V trimming: 7 bases; J trimming: 5 bases; junction bases outside the gene matches: 20. For the CDR3, the DNA is TGTGCCAGTACTCTTCCACCCGGGACTAGCGGGAAGTGGTGGGACAATGAGCAGTTCTTC. Amino acids: CASTLPPGTSGKWWDNEQFF.

J is TRBJ2-5 and V is TRBV27; 12 bases agree with TRBD2. The V gene's germline CDR1 is MNHEY and CDR2 SMNVEV (reference sequence). CDR3 length: 17 amino acids. The junction had 9 bases not matched to a gene; V was cut back by 5 bases and J by 2 bases. The CDR3 nucleotides read TGTGCCAGCAGTCCCGGGACTAGCGGGTGGGCGCAAGAGACCCAGTACTTC. This codes for CASSPGTSGWAQETQYF.

The chain joins TRBV27 to TRBJ2-5; D gene ambiguous. This CDR3 has 14 residues. The germline CDR1 and CDR2 sequences are MNHEY and SMNVEV (reference sequence). Trimming cost V 1 base and J 2 bases, with 8 bases left between them. CDR3 sequence reads: CASSLLGTQETQYF. In DNA form, the CDR3 reads TGTGCCAGCAGTTTATTGGGCACGCAAGAGACCCAGTACTTC.

The chain uses TRBV6-6 and TRBJ1-1; D unresolved. CDR3 length: 14 amino acids. Germline CDR1 reads MNHNY; CDR2 reads SVGAGI (reference sequence). V was clipped by 2 bases and J by 4 bases, with 11 bases between them. The CDR3 DNA follows: TGTGCCAGCAGTTACCCCGACTGGAGCACTGAAGCTTTCTTT. Amino acids: CASSYPDWSTEAFF.

This rearrangement joins TRBV28 to TRBJ2-1, with D perhaps TRBD2 (5 bases). V gave up 5 bases and J gave up 4 bases, with 9 bases separating them. CDR1 and CDR2 (germline): MDHEN, SYDVKM. CDR3 length: 13 amino acids. CDR3 sequence (DNA): TGTGCCAGCAGTCGCCGGGGTTACAATGAGCAGTTCTTC. It specifies CASSRRGYNEQFF.

The chain is built from TRBV6-5 and TRBJ1-2, with 9 bases matching TRBD1. CDR1 is MNHEY, CDR2 SVGAGI, per germline. The CDR3 consists of 14 residues. Trimming at V came to 4 bases and at J to 7 bases, leaving 7 bases not matched to a gene. The CDR3 reads CASSSPGQGSGYTF. The CDR3 DNA sequence: TGTGCCAGCAGTTCACCGGGACAGGGTTCTGGCTACACCTTC.

The rearrangement links TRBV9 to TRBJ2-3; D might be TRBD2 (5 bases). V dropped 7 bases and J dropped 2 bases, with 14 bases sitting between them. This CDR3 has 14 residues. The germline gives CDR1 SGDLS, CDR2 YYNGEE. CDR3 in DNA: TGTGCCAGCGCCGGAGCGGCGTCCACAGATACGCAGTATTTT. Its protein is CASAGAASTDTQYF.

This chain joins TRBV7-9 and TRBJ2-3; D unresolved. Trimming removed 6 bases from V and 1 base from J, with 5 bases in between. The germline CDR1 and CDR2 sequences are SEHNR and FQNEAQ (reference sequence). The CDR3 is made up of 12 amino acids. CDR3 in amino acids: CASSRGTDTQYF. The CDR3 DNA reads TGTGCCAGCAGTCGCGGCACAGATACGCAGTATTTT.

The gene calls are TRBV27 and TRBJ1-5; 9 bases agree with TRBD1. Germline V lookup: CDR1 MNHEY, CDR2 SMNVEV (reference sequence). The V segment lost 5 bases and the J segment 4 bases; nucleotides outside the gene matches: 12. This CDR3 is 17 amino acids long. CDR3 in DNA: TGTGCCAGCAGTCCGACCCGAGGGACAGGGACAAATCAGCCCCAGCATTTT. It translates to CASSPTRGTGTNQPQHF.

This CDR3 is CASRWQGADEQYF. The CDR3 DNA is TGTGCCAGCCGGTGGCAGGGTGCTGACGAGCAGTACTTC. This chain connects TRBV27 to TRBJ2-7, with a weak D call TRBD1 (5 bases). V lost 8 bases to trimming and J lost 5 bases, with 16 bases between them. Germline assignment: CDR1 MNHEY and CDR2 SMNVEV (reference sequence). CDR3 length: 13 amino acids.